These 15 T cell receptor beta chains came from one sample sequenced in a study of T cells in women clearing cervical HPV infection. The repertoire was sequenced with immunoSEQ multiplex PCR; TCRdb's copy has only in-frame clones and lacks some. This table holds more than 30,000 clones. What was sequenced was blood buffy coat. The receptors shown here come from a woman aged 18-70 years with a cervical HPV16 infection that either progressed to CIN3+ or cleared (not recorded which).

Points on this clone: The read comes to an end 3 residues before the CDR3 does, leaving the germline J gene to fill in the end. The chain joins TRBV7-9 to TRBJ1-1, with D perhaps matching TRBD1 (6 bases). The CDR3 contains 14 residues. Germline V gives CDR1 SEHNR, CDR2 FQNEAQ (reference sequence). Trimming removed 8 bases from V and 1 base from J, with 14 bases in between. CDR3 bases read: TGTGCCAGCGGCGAAGGGGGACGGAACACTGAA. Residues: CASGEGGRNTE. The complete CDR3 protein is CASGEGGRNTEAFF.

Details on this clone: Read data end 3 residues before the CDR3 end; the end is taken from the germline J gene. This chain joins TRBV2 and TRBJ2-1, with 7 bases fitting TRBD1. V lost 4 bases and J lost 1; bases outside the gene matches: 4. The CDR3 consists of 15 residues. Germline V lookup: CDR1 SNHLY, CDR2 FYNNEI. CDR3 DNA, as far as it was read: TGTGCCAGCAGTGTCGGCAGGGGGTCCTACAATGAG. Translating gives CASSVGRGSYNE. The entire CDR3 protein is CASSVGRGSYNEQFF.

Details on this clone: Sequencing ends 3 residues short of the CDR3 end; the germline J gene provides the rest. The genes are TRBV7-3 and TRBJ1-1, with 8 bases lining up with TRBD1. The CDR3 loop spans 13 amino acids. V lost 5 bases and J lost 7; bases outside the gene matches: 6. Germline V gene sequence: CDR1 SGHTA, CDR2 FQGTGA. CDR3 DNA, as far as it was read: TGTGCCAGCAGCCGAGGGACAGGACTTGAA. Translating it yields CASSRGTGLE. The whole CDR3 reads CASSRGTGLEAFF. Full variable domain (outside the CDR3, taken from reference TRBV7-3 and TRBJ1-1): GAGVSQTPSNKVTEKGKYVELRCDPISGHTALYWYRQSLGQGPEFLIYFQGTGAADDSGLPNDRFFAVRPEGSVSTLKIQRTERGDSAVYLCASSRGTGLEAFFGQGTRLTVV.

With respect to this clone: The CDR3 end is not reached by the read, which stops 3 residues before it; the germline J gene fills it in. The chain links TRBV6-1 to TRBJ1-1, with 8 bases that match TRBD1. The germline CDR1 and CDR2 sequences are MNHNS and SASEGT. The CDR3 runs to 14 residues. The V segment lost 4 bases and the J segment 7 bases; nucleotides outside the gene matches: 8. CDR3 region: CASSVTGGTGEAFF. The part of the CDR3 DNA that was read is TGTGCCAGCAGTGTAACAGGGGGAACGGGTGAA.

Turning to this clone: Coverage ceases 3 residues before the CDR3 finishes, and the germline J gene fills in the end. V usage is TRBV2 and J usage is TRBJ1-5; 7 bases map to TRBD1. The V gene's germline CDR1 is SNHLY and CDR2 FYNNEI. Losses at the gene ends were 4 bases for V and 6 bases for J; bases not matched to a gene: 3. The CDR3 has 13 amino acids. This CDR3 is CASSGTGGQPQHF. CDR3 DNA, as far as it was read: TGTGCCAGCAGTGGGACAGGTGGTCAGCCC.

The CDR3 is CASSLQTGGGTPQHF. The part of the CDR3 DNA that was read is TGCGCCAGCAGCTTACAAACAGGGGGAGGGACGCCC. The rearrangement links TRBV4-1 to TRBJ1-5, with 8 bases matching TRBD1. The read terminates 3 residues before the CDR3 end, so the remaining end is supplied by the germline J gene. CDR1 is MGHRA and CDR2 is YSYEKL in the germline V gene. V gave up 5 bases and J gave up 9 bases; unmatched junction bases: 12. CDR3 length equals 15 residues.

CDR3 in amino acids: CASSTTSGGPYEQYF. CDR3 bases read: TGTGCCAGCAGTACGACTAGCGGGGGACCCTACGAG. J is TRBJ2-7 and V is TRBV2, with 12 nucleotides matching TRBD2. The read terminates 3 residues before the CDR3 end, so the remaining end is supplied by the germline J gene. CDR1 is SNHLY, CDR2 FYNNEI, per germline. The CDR3 consists of 15 residues. Trimming at V came to 5 bases and at J to 2 bases, leaving 4 bases not matched to a gene.

The CDR3 reads CASSQAAVNTGELFF. The CDR3 bases that were read are TGCGCCAGCAGCCAGGCAGCGGTGAACACCGGGGAG. V and J are TRBV4-1 and TRBJ2-2; possible D gene TRBD2, 5 bases. Sequencing ends 3 residues short of the CDR3 end; the germline J gene provides the rest. The V and J ends lost 3 bases and 1 base respectively, with 9 bases between them. CDR3 length: 15 amino acids. Germline V gene lookup returns CDR1 MGHRA and CDR2 YSYEKL.

Comments on this clone: The read is 3 residues too short to cover the CDR3 end, so that end is filled in from the germline J gene. This chain joins TRBV11-1 and TRBJ2-2; D is possibly TRBD1 (5 bases). V was trimmed by 6 bases and J by 5 bases, leaving 10 bases between them. CDR1 is SGHAT and CDR2 is FQDESV in the germline V gene (reference sequence). This CDR3 has 13 residues. The CDR3 reads CASRRTLTGELFF. The covered CDR3 bases are TGTGCCAGCAGGCGGACACTTACCGGGGAG.

As for this clone: The read gets to within 3 residues of the CDR3 end, and the germline J gene fills in the rest. The chain joins TRBV19 to TRBJ1-1; D perhaps matches TRBD1 (6 bases). The CDR3 runs 13 residues. Germline assignment: CDR1 LNHDA and CDR2 SQIVND (reference sequence). Trimming left V 6 bases short and J 4 bases short, with 12 bases between. Incomplete CDR3 DNA: TGTGCCAGTAGGAAGACAGGCCTCACTGAA. It yields the protein CASRKTGLTE. The full CDR3 reads CASRKTGLTEAFF.

On this clone: The CDR3 extends 3 residues past the end of the read, so its final part is completed from the germline J gene. The rearrangement links TRBV19 to TRBJ1-2, with D possibly matching TRBD1 (5 bases). The germline CDR1 and CDR2 sequences are LNHDA and SQIVND (reference sequence). There are 15 residues in the CDR3. CDR3 DNA, as far as it was read: TGTGCCAGTAGTCGGGGGGGTTCCTCCTACAATGAC. Translating it yields CASSRGGSSYND. The whole CDR3 sequence reads CASSRGGSSYNDYTF.

The CDR3 DNA, read in part, is TGTGCCAGCAGCCAGGGCCCGGGACAGGGGTCTTATAGCAATCAGCCC. Its translation: CASSQGPGQGSYSNQP. The CDR3 reads in full as CASSQGPGQGSYSNQPQHF. This sequence joins TRBV4-2 and TRBJ1-5; TRBD1 agrees at 10 bases. The CDR3 is cut off 3 residues early in the read; its end comes from the germline J gene. The CDR3 totals 19 residues. Per germline, CDR1 LGHNA and CDR2 YNFKEQ. The V segment lost 3 bases and the J segment 0 bases; nucleotides outside the gene matches: 11.

Points on this clone: The read terminates 3 residues ahead of where the CDR3 ends, so the germline J gene completes it. V usage is TRBV6-2 or TRBV6-3 and J usage is TRBJ2-5; 12 bases line up with TRBD2. Germline V lookup: CDR1 MNHEY, CDR2 SVGEGT. CDR3 length: 17 residues. V lost 0 bases to trimming and J lost 5 bases; unmatched junction nucleotides: 7. CDR3 DNA (partial): TGTGCCAGCAGTTACTCCGGCACTAGCGGGGGGAAGGAGACC. Translation: CASSYSGTSGGKET. The CDR3 reads in full as CASSYSGTSGGKETQYF.

A note on this clone: The read finishes 3 residues shy of the CDR3 end, and the germline J gene is used to complete it. The chain uses TRBV30 and TRBJ2-1, with 12 bases lining up with TRBD1. Germline loops: CDR1 GTSNPN, CDR2 SVGIG (reference sequence). The CDR3 loop spans 14 amino acids. V lost 7 bases, J lost 6 bases, and 7 bases stayed unmatched. CDR3 region: CAFPPGQGANEQFF. The sequenced part of the CDR3 DNA is TGTGCCTTCCCCCCGGGACAGGGGGCCAATGAG.

For this clone: The read terminates 3 residues ahead of where the CDR3 ends, so the germline J gene completes it. The rearrangement links TRBV7-2 to TRBJ1-2; D is perhaps TRBD1 (5 bases). This CDR3 is 16 amino acids long. Germline lookup yields CDR1 SGHTA and CDR2 FQGNSA. The V end lost 0 bases, the J end lost 5 bases, and 16 bases lay between the germline ends. The CDR3: CASSLAEPTALYGYTF. The sequenced CDR3 bases are TGTGCCAGCAGCTTAGCCGAACCGACAGCCTTGTATGGC.